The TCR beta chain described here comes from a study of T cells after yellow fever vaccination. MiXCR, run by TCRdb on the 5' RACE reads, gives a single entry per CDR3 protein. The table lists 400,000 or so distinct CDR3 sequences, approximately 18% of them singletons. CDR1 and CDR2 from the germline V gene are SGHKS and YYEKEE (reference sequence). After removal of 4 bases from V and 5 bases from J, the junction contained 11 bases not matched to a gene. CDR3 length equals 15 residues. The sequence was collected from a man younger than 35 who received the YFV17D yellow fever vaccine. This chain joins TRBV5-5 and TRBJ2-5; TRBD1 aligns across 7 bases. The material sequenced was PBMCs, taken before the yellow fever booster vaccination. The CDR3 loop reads CASSRQGVFAETQYF. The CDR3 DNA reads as TGTGCCAGCAGCCGGCAGGGGGTGTTTGCGGAGACCCAGTACTTC.